The 27 T cell receptor beta chains reported below all come from one sample, sequenced in a study of blood T cell repertoires in COVID-19. Repertoires were generated with immunoSEQ multiplex PCR, while TCRdb's copy carries only in-frame clones and drops some. The data hold about 210,000 clones, with 81% observed a single time. Sequences were obtained from PBMCs or T cells enriched from blood (not recorded which). Receptors originate from a woman between 45 and 65 years old with acute COVID-19.

V usage is TRBV5-1 and J usage is TRBJ1-4; D not certain. The CDR3 sequence is 15 residues long. V lost 4 bases and J 0 bases, leaving 10 bases between the germline ends. The germline gives CDR1 SGHRS, CDR2 YFSETQ. CDR3 amino acids: CASSETGATNEKLFF. DNA for the CDR3: TGCGCCAGCAGCGAGACGGGAGCAACTAATGAAAAACTGTTTTTT. Full variable domain (outside the CDR3, taken from reference TRBV5-1 and TRBJ1-4): KAGVTQTPRYLIKTRGQQVTLSCSPISGHRSVSWYQQTPGQGLQFLFEYFSETQRNKGNFPGRFSGRQFSNSRSEMNVSTLELGDSALYLCASSETGATNEKLFFGSGTQLSVL.

The rearrangement links TRBV4-3 to TRBJ2-3, with TRBD2 identical over 10 bases. Germline V gives CDR1 LGHNA, CDR2 YSLEER. V lost 4 bases and J lost 5; bases outside the gene matches: 6. The CDR3 has 15 amino acids. As DNA, the CDR3 is TGCGCCAGCAGCCTCGGGGTAGCGGGAGGAGATACGCAGTATTTT. This encodes CASSLGVAGGDTQYF.

This clone has a handful of counts. The rearrangement uses TRBV27 and TRBJ2-3; 11 bases align to TRBD2. V trimming: 5 bases; J trimming: 13 bases; junction bases outside the gene matches: 8. In germline, CDR1 is MNHEY, CDR2 SMNVEV (reference sequence). The CDR3 has 13 amino acids. For the CDR3, the DNA is TGTGCCAGCAGTGCCTCTAGCGGGAGGCCCGAGTATTTT. As protein: CASSASSGRPEYF.

J is TRBJ1-2 and V is TRBV7-2; TRBD1 agrees at 9 bases. The CDR3 consists of 17 residues. The germline V gene has CDR1 SGHTA and CDR2 FQGNSA. V trimming: 2 bases; J trimming: 0 bases; junction bases outside the gene matches: 7. The CDR3 here is CASSLRQGGRANYGYTF. CDR3 DNA sequence: TGTGCCAGCAGCTTAAGACAGGGGGGTAGAGCTAACTATGGCTACACCTTC.

The chain carries TRBV19 and TRBJ1-5, with TRBD1 as a possible D gene (5 bases). Germline CDR1 is LNHDA and CDR2 is SQIVND (reference sequence). The CDR3 totals 14 residues. Trimming stripped 5 bases from V and 5 bases from J, with 13 bases between. DNA of the CDR3: TGTGCCAGTAGTGACTCGGGGGGGGATCAGCCCCAGCATTTT. It specifies CASSDSGGDQPQHF.

This CDR3 reads CASSQEQGLLTEAFF. The CDR3 region has the DNA TGCGCCAGCAGCCAAGAACAGGGGCTGCTGACTGAAGCTTTCTTT. The chain couples TRBV4-3 to TRBJ1-1; TRBD1 matches at 7 bases. Per the germline V gene, CDR1 is LGHNA and CDR2 is YSLEER. This CDR3 is built from 15 residues. V shed 0 bases and J 5 bases; nucleotides not matched to a gene: 6.

The rearrangement uses TRBV5-1 and TRBJ2-1, with 10 bases identical to TRBD2. The J segment lost 8 bases and the V segment lost 2 bases, leaving 4 bases of the junction unmatched. CDR1 is SGHRS, CDR2 YFSETQ, per germline. The CDR3 consists of 14 residues. Here the CDR3 reads CASSFLLAGDEQFF. The CDR3 DNA sequence: TGCGCCAGCAGCTTTCTCCTAGCGGGAGATGAGCAGTTCTTC.

This sequence joins TRBV4-3 and TRBJ2-2; D is unclear. CDR1 and CDR2 from the germline V gene are LGHNA and YSLEER. Trimming took 1 base from V and 5 from J, leaving 17 bases between them. CDR3 length: 17 amino acids. The CDR3 DNA follows: TGCGCCAGCAGCCAAGGTCTCGGGTCTTATAATACCGGGGAGCTGTTTTTT. Residues: CASSQGLGSYNTGELFF.

This chain uses TRBV7-9 with TRBJ2-6; TRBD1 might be the D (5 bases). The ends were cut back, 8 bases at V and 1 base at J, with 12 bases in the middle. The V gene's germline CDR1 is SEHNR and CDR2 FQNEAQ (reference sequence). The CDR3 contains 15 residues. Here the CDR3 reads CASENRGSGANVLTF. CDR3 DNA: TGTGCCAGCGAAAATAGGGGATCTGGGGCCAACGTCCTGACTTTC.

The V gene is TRBV7-6, the J gene TRBJ2-5; a possible D gene is TRBD2 (6 bases). CDR1 is SGHVS and CDR2 is FNYEAQ in the germline V gene. V lost 3 bases, J lost 1 base, and 15 bases lay in between. This CDR3 is 16 amino acids long. The CDR3 loop reads CASSLGSGDGQETQYF. As DNA, the CDR3 is TGTGCCAGCAGCTTGGGGTCGGGGGATGGCCAAGAGACCCAGTACTTC.

In regard to this clone: Germline and junction disagree at one end, which may indicate a read error. V and J are TRBV7-6 and TRBJ1-4; TRBD1 agrees at 7 bases. The CDR3 has 15 amino acids. CDR1 and CDR2 (germline): SGHVS, FNYEAQ. CDR3 in amino acids: CASSLASRQGERLFF. DNA of the CDR3: TGTGCCAGCAGCTTAGCTTCGCGGCAGGGGGAAAGACTGTTTTTT. The whole variable domain, remainder taken from reference TRBV7-6 and TRBJ1-4, is GAGVSQSPRYKVTKRGQDVALRCDPISGHVSLYWYRQALGQGPEFLTYFNYEAQQDKSGLPNDRFSAERPEGSISTLTIQRTEQRDSAMYRCASSLASRQGERLFFGSGTQLSVL.

The chain couples TRBV28 to TRBJ2-7, with D unclear. The CDR3 extends over 13 amino acids. V was shortened by 6 bases and J by 0 bases, with 9 bases between the two germline ends. Germline V gene data show CDR1 as MDHEN and CDR2 as SYDVKM. The CDR3 DNA reads TGTGCCAGCAGGCCCGGTAGCTCCTACGAGCAGTACTTC. It translates to CASRPGSSYEQYF.

This clone showed up just a few times. The CDR3 DNA follows: TGTGCCAGCAGCCCACGGCGTGAGGGAATGGAATGGGAGCAGTACTTC. As protein: CASSPRREGMEWEQYF. V and J are TRBV7-8 and TRBJ2-7; TRBD2 is a possible D gene (5 bases). The V end lost 5 bases, the J end lost 7 bases, and 24 bases lay between the germline ends. Germline CDR1 is SGHVS and CDR2 is FQNEAQ. The CDR3 consists of 16 residues.

CDR3 DNA sequence: TGTGCCAGCAGTCCGCAGGGTGGGGGGAATTCACCCCTCCACTTT. Its translation: CASSPQGGGNSPLHF. V usage is TRBV28 and J usage is TRBJ1-6; D is possibly TRBD1 (5 bases). Trimming left V 5 bases short and J 7 bases short, with 15 bases between. CDR1 is MDHEN and CDR2 is SYDVKM in the germline V gene. The CDR3 sequence is 15 residues long.

This rearrangement joins TRBV20-1 to TRBJ1-4; the D gene is possibly TRBD1 (5 bases). V was cut by 3 bases and J by 0 bases, with 14 bases left in between. CDR3 length equals 16 residues. Germline V gene data show CDR1 as DFQATT and CDR2 as SNEGSKA (reference sequence). CDR3 sequence: CSASWGVVATNEKLFF. The DNA for the CDR3 is TGCAGTGCTAGTTGGGGCGTCGTAGCAACTAATGAAAAACTGTTTTTT.

The V and J genes are TRBV3-1 (or the pseudogene TRBV3-2) and TRBJ2-7; D is uncertain. V gave up 0 bases and J gave up 2 bases, with 14 bases separating them. CDR1 and CDR2 from the germline V gene are LGHDT and YNNKEL (reference sequence). The CDR3 length is 16 residues. CDR3 DNA sequence: TGTGCCAGCAGCCAAGAACAGAGACCTAAAGCCTACGAGCAGTACTTC. Its translation: CASSQEQRPKAYEQYF.

The table lists this clone with a few counts. The chain joins TRBV28 to TRBJ1-1; no clear D gene. The germline CDR1 and CDR2 sequences are MDHEN and SYDVKM. Between the trimmed V and J ends, which lost 2 bases and 1 base, there was a span of 5 bases. The CDR3 runs 13 residues. The CDR3 reads CASSLTENTEAFF. The DNA for the CDR3 is TGTGCCAGCAGTTTAACAGAGAACACTGAAGCTTTCTTT.

This clone was observed a few times. The chain joins TRBV7-2 to TRBJ2-7; 7 nucleotides line up with TRBD1. J was trimmed by 5 bases and V by 5 bases; bases with no gene match: 6. Germline CDR1 is SGHTA and CDR2 is FQGNSA. The CDR3 totals 13 residues. DNA of the CDR3: TGTGCCAGCAGCACCTACACAGGGGACGAGCAGTACTTC. Its protein is CASSTYTGDEQYF.

The genes are TRBV2 and TRBJ2-2, with D possibly being TRBD2 (6 bases). Trimming removed 7 bases from V and 0 bases from J, with 15 bases in between. The CDR3 is 16 amino acids. Germline loops: CDR1 SNHLY, CDR2 FYNNEI. The CDR3 here is CASTWDSHSNTGELFF. Written as DNA, the CDR3 is TGTGCCAGCACCTGGGACTCTCACTCGAACACCGGGGAGCTGTTTTTT.

This clone was detected a few times. The chain has TRBV28 and TRBJ1-2; 8 positions match TRBD1. Germline V lookup: CDR1 MDHEN, CDR2 SYDVKM. V gave up 3 bases and J gave up 7 bases; unmatched junction bases: 4. This CDR3 comprises 13 residues. This CDR3 is CASSFRQGIGYTF. CDR3 bases: TGTGCCAGCAGTTTCCGACAGGGGATTGGCTACACCTTC.

The sample holds a few counts of this clone. This chain links TRBV27 with TRBJ1-4, with D hard to call. Trimming cost V 6 bases and J 10 bases, with 18 bases left between them. There are 14 residues in the CDR3. Germline CDR1 reads MNHEY; CDR2 reads SMNVEV (reference sequence). CDR3 DNA: TGTGCCAGCAGCCTGGGTCTTGAAAGAGGAAAACTGTTTTTT. This encodes CASSLGLERGKLFF.

This chain joins TRBV27 and TRBJ1-1; 9 bases are a match to TRBD1. Germline V gene lookup returns CDR1 MNHEY and CDR2 SMNVEV (reference sequence). This CDR3 region has 15 residues. V shed 4 bases, J shed 3 bases, and the junction held 6 bases outside the gene matches. CDR3 residues: CASSSLRTGDTEAFF. In DNA, the CDR3 is TGTGCCAGCAGTTCCCTACGGACAGGGGACACTGAAGCTTTCTTT.

This sequence joins TRBV18 and TRBJ1-6, with TRBD1 matching 10 bases. CDR3 size: 15 residues. Germline values: CDR1 KGHSH, CDR2 LQKENI. Trimming removed 8 bases from V and 9 bases from J; junction bases left unmatched: 10. CDR3 nucleotide sequence: TGTGCCAGCACCAAACCGGGACAGGGGACTTCACCCCTCCACTTT. Translated, it gives CASTKPGQGTSPLHF.

The chain recombines TRBV14 with TRBJ2-2, with TRBD1 matching 8 bases. CDR1 and CDR2 from the germline V gene are SGHDN and FVKESK. The CDR3 has 17 amino acids. The ends lost 4 bases at V and 3 bases at J; junction bases unmatched: 10. As DNA, the CDR3 is TGTGCCAGCAGCCTTTACCCGGACAGGGCGGACACCGGGGAGCTGTTTTTT. This translates into CASSLYPDRADTGELFF.

V usage is TRBV7-2 and J usage is TRBJ2-7, with 7 positions matching TRBD2. Unmatched junction bases numbered 6, after V lost 4 bases and J lost 3 bases. The CDR3 loop spans 14 amino acids. The germline CDR1 and CDR2 sequences are SGHTA and FQGNSA. The chain's CDR3 is CASSSGAGNYEQYF. CDR3 coding DNA: TGTGCCAGCAGCTCGGGAGCGGGAAACTACGAGCAGTACTTC.

Of note for this clone: Here the CDR3 omits its conserved ending phenylalanine or tryptophan, so a read error is the likely source. The DNA is omitted, as the CDR3 cannot be located on it reliably, and the CDR3 follows TCRdb's listing. This chain connects TRBV2 to TRBJ2-3; the DNA was not used to check the table's D call, TRBD2. CDR1 and CDR2 from the germline V gene are SNHLY and FYNNEI. The CDR3 extends over 12 residues, inclusive of both ends. The CDR3 protein is CASSAGLAGGRQ.

The CDR3: CASRVQGHTGELFF. The CDR3 bases are TGTGCCAGTAGGGTACAGGGGCACACCGGGGAGCTGTTTTTT. The chain combines TRBV19 with TRBJ2-2, with 7 bases matching TRBD1. V gave up 6 bases and J gave up 3 bases; unmatched junction bases: 4. The CDR3 covers 14 residues. In germline, CDR1 is LNHDA, CDR2 SQIVND (reference sequence). Variable domain in full (rest from reference TRBV19 and TRBJ2-2): DGGITQSPKYLFRKEGQNVTLSCEQNLNHDAMYWYRQDPGQGLRLIYYSQIVNDFQKGDIAEGYSVSREKKESFPLTVTSAQKNPTAFYLCASRVQGHTGELFFGEGSRLTVL.